These T cell receptor beta chains were read from a single sample in a study of cytomegalovirus exposure and HLA in healthy donors. Produced via immunoSEQ multiplex PCR; TCRdb's table is partial and in-frame only. Here the sample spans 55,000 to 65,000 clones, around 92% being singletons. What was sequenced was PBMCs. The receptors were sampled from a young man in good health and CMV-seropositive. The CDR3 runs from the conserved cysteine through the conserved F or W. A D gene is named only where the DNA matches it firmly. Size is omitted from some rows. Given values are once, few, many or a class for expanded clones.

V gene	J gene	D gene	clone size	CDR3 DNA	CDR3 protein
TRBV18	TRBJ2-1	TRBD2	NA	TGTGCCAGCTCACCACGTGCGGGAGTTGGCAATGAGCAGTTCTTC	CASSPRAGVGNEQFF
TRBV4-1	TRBJ1-4	NA	NA	TGCGCCAGCAGCCAAGAGCCAGCAACTAATGAAAAACTGTTTTTT	CASSQEPATNEKLFF
TRBV7-9	TRBJ2-1	TRBD1	NA	TGTGCCAGCCATGACAGGGGCAACGATGAGCAGTTCTTC	CASHDRGNDEQFF
TRBV19	TRBJ2-5	NA	few	TGTGCCAGTAGTGCGGGACCACAAGAGACCCAGTACTTC	CASSAGPQETQYF
TRBV18	TRBJ1-5	NA	NA	TGTGCCAGCTCACCACCGGGCGACGGGGGTGGAAATCAGCCCCAGCATTTT	CASSPPGDGGGNQPQHF
TRBV5-1	TRBJ2-7	NA	NA	TGCGCCAGCGGCGGACTTTCCTACGAGCAGTACTTC	CASGGLSYEQYF
TRBV5-6	TRBJ2-5	TRBD1	NA	TGTGCCAGCAGCAAGGGGGCTCAGGAGACCCAGTACTTC	CASSKGAQETQYF
TRBV6-5	TRBJ2-7	NA	NA	TGTGCCAGCAGTAGAGCGGGCGAGCAGTACTTC	CASSRAGEQYF
TRBV11-3	TRBJ2-7	TRBD1	once	TGTGCCAGCCGAACGACAGGGATCGGAGAGCAGTACTTC	CASRTTGIGEQYF
TRBV4-1	TRBJ1-1	TRBD1	few	TGCGCCAGCAGCCAGGGACAGAAGAACACTGAAGCTTTCTTT	CASSQGQKNTEAFF
TRBV11-2	TRBJ2-3	NA	few	TGTGCCAGCAGCTTAGATGGCGGAGATACGCAGTATTTT	CASSLDGGDTQYF
TRBV5-6	TRBJ2-7	NA	few	TGTGCCAGCACCTCGGGCTTAGGGGGCTCCTACGAGCAGTACTTC	CASTSGLGGSYEQYF
TRBV11-3	TRBJ2-1	TRBD2	NA	TGTGCCAGCAGCCAGAGGACTAGCGGGGGCCCCGATGAGCAGTTCTTC	CASSQRTSGGPDEQFF
TRBV6-6	TRBJ2-1	TRBD2	NA	TGTGCCAGCAGCTATAGCGGGAGGCGGTTCAATGAGCAGTTCTTC	CASSYSGRRFNEQFF
TRBV5-1	TRBJ2-1	TRBD2	NA	TGCGCCAGCAGCTTGAAGGCTAGCGGGGGATACAATGAGCAGTTCTTC	CASSLKASGGYNEQFF
TRBV5-6	TRBJ2-2	NA	NA	TGTGCCAGCAGCTTAGGCGGGACGAACACCGGGGAGCTGTTTTTT	CASSLGGTNTGELFF
TRBV11-2	TRBJ2-7	NA	NA	TGTGCCAGCAGCTTAGACAGGAACACCTACGAGCAGTACTTC	CASSLDRNTYEQYF
TRBV6-6	TRBJ1-5	NA	NA	TGTGCCAGCAGTTCCGGACAGTCCAATCAGCCCCAGCATTTT	CASSSGQSNQPQHF
TRBV7-9	TRBJ2-3	TRBD2	NA	TGTGCCAGCAGTCGGACTAGAGGCACAGATACGCAGTATTTT	CASSRTRGTDTQYF
TRBV4-1	TRBJ1-2	NA	NA	TGCGCCAGCAGCCAAGATAGGTTGCGGGGCGCGGGTGGCTACACCTTC	CASSQDRLRGAGGYTF